The source of this TCR beta chain is a study of T cells in localized non-small cell lung cancer. Germline loops: CDR1 KGHSH, CDR2 LQKENI. The length of the CDR3 is 13 residues. The V and J ends lost 5 bases and 4 bases respectively, with 11 bases between them. Produced via immunoSEQ multiplex PCR; TCRdb's table is partial and in-frame only. This sample has tens of thousands of clones; approximately 92% occur once, and the top ten carry more than 5.5%. Material: peripheral blood, obtained before any cancer treatment. V usage is TRBV18 and J usage is TRBJ1-1; D ambiguous. This clonotype was sampled from a female donor over 55 with stage I lung adenocarcinoma. The CDR3 region is CASSYGETTEAFF. The CDR3 coding sequence is TGTGCCAGCTCATACGGGGAGACCACTGAAGCTTTCTTT.